This T cell receptor (beta chain) emerged from a study of blood T cell repertoires in COVID-19 (dated by TCRdb to between 2020 and 2021). For the study in its entirety: Samples covering the acute and convalescent phases of COVID-19 were provided by collaborators in the United States, Italy and Spain. The material from the prospective study consisted of cDNA or gDNA derived from T cells, B-cell-depleted T cells, or PBMCs. Subjects who had been exposed to COVID-19, were actively infected with it, or had recovered from it provided the deeply sampled blood TCRbeta repertoires that made up the dataset. The repertoires were made available in a free public database intended to serve as a resource for research on the immune response to SARS-CoV-2. Samples came from the ongoing ImmuneRACE study (first 160 participants) plus 1,254 subjects from 6 global collaborators. The sample metadata nearly always contained a de-identified subject ID, COVID-19 status, age in years and sex. Where available, HLA class I and class II types were taken from metadata supplied by the sample provider and were not determined by assay-based typing.

The collaborating institutions used their own protocols to collect whole blood in K2EDTA tubes. For TCRbeta analysis, collaborator samples were shipped as frozen whole blood, as isolated PBMCs, or as DNA extracted from either sample type. The immunoSEQ Assay, a bias-controlled multiplex PCR, was used to amplify TCRbeta CDR3 regions from genomic DNA. The authors processed their data as follows. The number of nucleated cells in each sample was estimated by amplification of reference gene primers within the assay. To quantify the absolute abundance of each unique TCRbeta CDR3 rearrangement, sequence reads were collapsed and filtered. Productive Simpson clonality was computed per sample as the square root of Simpson's diversity index over productive rearrangements. TCRdb took over this immuneACCESS table, retaining in-frame rearrangements with V and J assigned. Such tables are incomplete; in checked studies, under half of the missing clones stem from an unresolved V gene, and the remainder is unexplained. V and J calls and clone size come straight from that table; D and trimming were deduced from the DNA. Present in this sample are approximately 70,000 clones, around 93% of which were seen just once. Approximately 4.8% of the sample goes to the ten largest clones.

Broader findings and caveats from the paper: The amount of clinical and demographic metadata varied by source and participant and was provided uncurated.

There are 17 amino acids in the CDR3, from cysteine to phenylalanine inclusive. The retained sequence is limited to the CDR3, 51 bases, with the frame set at the first base. Trimming accounts for 1 base at V and 0 bases at J, while the number of junction bases matched to no gene is 7. The CDR1 and CDR2 encoded by the germline V gene are SGHVS and FQNEAQ. As to this clone: Its binding antigen is unknown. No base quality information exists; no much larger clone differs at one position.

The receptor was isolated from a woman between 55 and 75 years old with active COVID-19. The chain is encoded by TRBV7-8 joined to TRBJ1-1; 8 junctional bases match TRBD1. The sample was peripheral blood. The base sequence is TGTGCCAGCAGCTTAGTATTTGGACAGGGCATGAACACTGAAGCTTTCTTT. Its protein product is CASSLVFGQGMNTEAFF.